One T cell receptor beta chain is described in this entry. The PCR used 60 Vbeta and 13 Jbeta primers. Using immunoSEQ multiplex PCR, the repertoire was profiled, and TCRdb retains in-frame clones only, with some absent. The profile shows around 180,000 clones, 75% to 90% of them singletons. This specimen comes from a study of cytomegalovirus exposure and HLA in healthy donors. The receptor was derived from a boy between 2 and 10 years old in good health and CMV-seronegative. Sequenced input: PBMCs.

CDR3 amino acids: CASSAAGGVYNEQFF. The CDR3 nucleotides read TGCGCCAGCAGCGCGGCGGGGGGCGTTTACAATGAGCAGTTCTTC. The genes are TRBV5-1 and TRBJ2-1; 8 nucleotides match TRBD2. V dropped 4 bases and J dropped 4; count of bases not matched to a gene: 7. This CDR3 spans 15 amino acids. The germline V gene has CDR1 SGHRS and CDR2 YFSETQ.